This entry lists 25 T cell receptor beta chains sequenced from one sample in a study of T cell responses to AZD1222 COVID-19 vaccine. The protocol was immunoSEQ multiplex PCR, while the TCRdb copy is restricted to in-frame clones and leaves out a portion. Of 200,000 or so clones in the sample, 94% were seen once. The sequences come from peripheral blood, collected on day 0 of AZD1222 vaccination. All receptors come from an adult in good health.

The J gene is TRBJ2-7, the V gene TRBV5-6; possibly TRBD1 or TRBD2 for D (5 bases each). The germline CDR1 and CDR2 sequences are SGHDT and YYEEEE. V was clipped by 2 bases and J by 6 bases, with 9 bases between them. The CDR3 is 12 residues long. The CDR3 here is CASSLRGTEQYF. CDR3 nucleotides: TGTGCCAGCAGCTTACGAGGGACCGAGCAGTACTTC.

The CDR3 protein is CAWSVMDYGEQFF. As DNA, the CDR3 is TGTGCCTGGAGTGTAATGGACTACGGTGAGCAGTTCTTC. The chain joins TRBV30 to TRBJ2-1; a weak D match, TRBD2 (6 bases). V was trimmed by 0 bases and J by 9 bases, leaving 12 bases between them. The CDR3 extends over 13 amino acids. Germline V gene data show CDR1 as GTSNPN and CDR2 as SVGIG (reference sequence).

The chain recombines TRBV18 with TRBJ1-6; a weak D match, TRBD1 (6 bases). The CDR3 spans 15 residues. V gave up 2 bases and J gave up 7 bases, with 12 bases separating them. Germline V gene lookup returns CDR1 KGHSH and CDR2 LQKENI. The CDR3, as DNA: TGTGCCAGCTCACCATTAGGACAGTTCAATTCACCCCTCCACTTT. It specifies CASSPLGQFNSPLHF.

This chain connects TRBV6-5 to TRBJ2-7, with a tentative D call TRBD1 (6 bases). This CDR3 is built from 12 residues. V lost 8 bases, J lost 2 bases, and 10 bases lay in between. CDR1 MNHEY and CDR2 SVGAGI come from the germline V gene. The CDR3 reads CASWDTPYEQYF. The CDR3 DNA follows: TGTGCCAGCTGGGACACCCCCTACGAGCAGTACTTC.

This chain uses TRBV7-6 with TRBJ2-7, with TRBD2 matching 9 bases. This CDR3 spans 16 amino acids. V lost 1 base, J lost 6 bases, and 10 bases stayed unmatched. CDR1 and CDR2 from the germline V gene are SGHVS and FNYEAQ. CDR3 residues: CASSLETQGTSSEQYF. The CDR3 bases are TGTGCCAGCAGCTTAGAAACCCAAGGGACTAGCAGCGAGCAGTACTTC.

The DNA for the CDR3 is TGTGCCAGCAGCAGAGATAGCAATCAGCCCCAGCATTTT. This codes for CASSRDSNQPQHF. The chain couples TRBV6-5 to TRBJ1-5, with no clear D. Germline V CDR1 and CDR2: MNHEY, SVGAGI. This CDR3 is 13 amino acids long. Trimming left V 6 bases short and J 0 bases short, with 6 bases between.

The chain couples TRBV18 to TRBJ1-2; no reliable D call. The CDR3 has 17 residues. CDR1 and CDR2 (germline): KGHSH, LQKENI. V dropped 1 base and J dropped 5 bases, with 20 bases sitting between them. CDR3 DNA: TGTGCCAGCTCACCACTGATGATAGCAGGCTTCGGGTATGGCTACACCTTC. It yields the protein CASSPLMIAGFGYGYTF.

This chain connects TRBV7-6 to TRBJ2-5; 10 nucleotides align to TRBD1. CDR3 length: 15 residues. Germline assignment: CDR1 SGHVS and CDR2 FNYEAQ. The ends lost 2 bases at V and 5 bases at J; junction bases unmatched: 5. In nucleotides, the CDR3 is TGTGCCAGCAGCTTAACGACAGGGGGCAGTGAGACCCAGTACTTC. Its protein is CASSLTTGGSETQYF.

The table lists this clone with a few counts. The gene calls are TRBV5-1 and TRBJ2-5, with 14 bases fitting TRBD2. The CDR3 consists of 16 residues. The V segment lost 4 bases and the J segment 1 base; nucleotides outside the gene matches: 3. Per germline, CDR1 SGHRS and CDR2 YFSETQ. This CDR3 is CASSGGLAGAQETQYF. The CDR3 DNA follows: TGCGCCAGCAGCGGGGGACTAGCGGGGGCCCAAGAGACCCAGTACTTC.

The gene calls are TRBV21-1 and TRBJ1-2. TRBV21-1 corresponds to a pseudogene. This CDR3 has 15 amino acids. The CDR3 protein is CASSKGPRGGGGYTF. CDR3 sequence (DNA): TGTGCCAGCAGCAAAGGGCCCCGGGGGGGCGGGGGCTACACCTTC.

V and J are TRBV28 and TRBJ2-3; 15 nucleotides match TRBD2. The germline V gene has CDR1 MDHEN and CDR2 SYDVKM. The trim removed 2 bases at V and 4 bases at J, leaving 4 bases unmatched. The CDR3 sequence is 17 residues long. CDR3 amino acids: CASSLRTSGRVADTQYF. Here the CDR3 DNA reads TGTGCCAGCAGTTTACGGACTAGCGGGAGGGTCGCAGATACGCAGTATTTT.

The chain employs TRBV28 and TRBJ2-1; D might be TRBD1 (6 bases). Trimming pared 6 bases from V and 1 base from J, leaving 13 bases between. Germline assignment: CDR1 MDHEN and CDR2 SYDVKM. This CDR3 has 15 amino acids. The CDR3, as DNA: TGTGCCAGCAGCTTGGACAGTTTATCCTACAATGAGCAGTTCTTC. Its protein product is CASSLDSLSYNEQFF.

This sequence joins TRBV28 and TRBJ2-3; 7 nucleotides match TRBD2. This CDR3 has 15 residues. V lost 5 bases and J lost 0; bases outside the gene matches: 5. Germline V gene sequence: CDR1 MDHEN, CDR2 SYDVKM. CDR3 region: CASSKLSGSTDTQYF. CDR3 nucleotide sequence: TGTGCCAGCAGTAAACTTAGCGGGAGCACAGATACGCAGTATTTT.

This sequence joins TRBV7-9 and TRBJ2-7; tentatively, D is TRBD2 (5 bases). CDR1 is SEHNR and CDR2 is FQNEAQ in the germline V gene (reference sequence). This CDR3 contains 15 residues. The V and J ends lost 3 bases and 2 bases respectively, with 14 bases between them. The CDR3 sequence is CASSLSLSGTYEQYF. CDR3 nucleotides: TGTGCCAGCAGCTTGAGTCTTTCGGGGACCTACGAGCAGTACTTC.

V and J are TRBV6-1 and TRBJ2-5; 8 nucleotides match TRBD1. Germline CDR1 and CDR2: MNHNS and SASEGT. Trimming removed 3 bases from V and 5 bases from J; junction bases left unmatched: 5. The CDR3 runs to 14 residues. CDR3 residues: CASSDRGRWETQYF. DNA of the CDR3: TGTGCCAGCAGTGACAGGGGGCGTTGGGAGACCCAGTACTTC.

The gene calls are TRBV9 and TRBJ1-5; D possibly corresponds to TRBD1 (6 bases). This CDR3 is 15 amino acids long. The V gene lost 0 bases and the J gene lost 5 bases, with 12 bases spanning the gap. Germline-derived CDR1 and CDR2 are SGDLS and YYNGEE. The DNA for the CDR3 is TGTGCCAGCAGCGTAGAAGGGACACCTTATCAGCCCCAGCATTTT. Its translation: CASSVEGTPYQPQHF.

The chain has TRBV7-8 and TRBJ1-1, with D possibly matching TRBD1 (6 bases). The V gene's germline CDR1 is SGHVS and CDR2 FQNEAQ. The CDR3 covers 13 residues. Trimming stripped 3 bases from V and 1 base from J, with 6 bases between. CDR3 DNA: TGTGCCAGCAGCTTGGACAGGAACACTGAAGCTTTCTTT. It is translated as CASSLDRNTEAFF.

CDR3 loop: CASSLWQNTEAFF. The CDR3 DNA reads TGTGCCAGCAGTTTATGGCAGAACACTGAAGCTTTCTTT. The V call is TRBV27, the J call TRBJ1-1; D gene unclear. The V gene's germline CDR1 is MNHEY and CDR2 SMNVEV (reference sequence). The germline V and J ends were trimmed by 1 base and 1 base, with 4 bases remaining between them. CDR3 size: 13 residues.

The chain is built from TRBV19 and TRBJ1-6; 8 bases align to TRBD1. The germline CDR1 and CDR2 sequences are LNHDA and SQIVND (reference sequence). The junction had 6 bases not matched to a gene; V was cut back by 7 bases and J by 7 bases. This CDR3 contains 14 residues. The CDR3 bases are TGTGCCAGTAAAATGGACAGGGAAAATTCACCCCTCCACTTT. It specifies CASKMDRENSPLHF.

The chain uses TRBV7-8 and TRBJ2-7, with D tentatively TRBD2 (6 bases). The CDR3 runs to 12 residues. Per germline, CDR1 SGHVS and CDR2 FQNEAQ. The germline V and J ends were trimmed by 8 bases and 0 bases, with 8 bases remaining between them. The CDR3 loop is CASVGSSYEQYF. CDR3 DNA sequence: TGTGCCAGCGTCGGGAGCTCCTACGAGCAGTACTTC.

This sequence joins TRBV15 and TRBJ1-2, with no clear D. V shed 0 bases and J shed 4 bases, with 9 bases lying between them. Germline V lookup: CDR1 LNHNV, CDR2 YYDKDF (reference sequence). The CDR3 totals 14 residues. CDR3 in DNA: TGTGCCACCAGCAGAGATCACACAAGCTATGGCTACACCTTC. Its translation is CATSRDHTSYGYTF.

The rearrangement links TRBV5-1 to TRBJ1-2; unclear D gene. Germline assignment: CDR1 SGHRS and CDR2 YFSETQ. The V end lost 0 bases, the J end lost 6 bases, and 15 bases lay between the germline ends. This CDR3 has 15 amino acids. The CDR3 spells CASSLAATWSDGYTF. The CDR3 DNA reads as TGCGCCAGCAGCTTGGCCGCGACGTGGTCCGATGGCTACACCTTC.

As regards this clone: The sample contains more than one DNA sequence encoding this CDR3. The chain recombines TRBV27 with TRBJ2-7; no clear D. The germline V gene has CDR1 MNHEY and CDR2 SMNVEV (reference sequence). The CDR3 is 14 residues long. Trimming cost V 0 bases and J 1 base, with 7 bases left between them. Written as DNA, the CDR3 is TGTGCCAGCAGTTTATCGGGCCGATCCTACGAGCAGTACTTC. This translates into CASSLSGRSYEQYF.

The CDR3 reads CASSYAGQASNQPQHF. The CDR3 DNA sequence: TGTGCCAGCAGTTACGCGGGACAGGCTAGCAATCAGCCCCAGCATTTT. The chain uses TRBV6-6 and TRBJ1-5; TRBD1 agrees at 8 bases. The CDR3 extends over 16 amino acids. Germline V gene data show CDR1 as MNHNY and CDR2 as SVGAGI (reference sequence). The J segment lost 0 bases and the V segment lost 2 bases, leaving 3 bases of the junction unmatched.

The J gene is TRBJ1-5, the V gene TRBV5-4; the match to TRBD1 covers 8 bases. This CDR3 is 15 amino acids long. Looked up from germline, CDR1 is SGHNT and CDR2 is YYREEE (reference sequence). The junction had 6 bases not matched to a gene; V was cut back by 4 bases and J by 3 bases. Written as DNA, the CDR3 is TGTGCCAGCAGCCGGGGGACAGGCAACAATCAGCCCCAGCATTTT. The encoded protein is CASSRGTGNNQPQHF.